Reported below is one T cell receptor (beta chain). Its antigen is currently unknown. Indicated time point: week 47, end of study. With topical imiquimod, each dose of the vaccine consisted of 300 ug of mutant IDH1 20-mer peptide. Astrocytomas found in donors were new, WHO grade 3 or 4, IDH1-mutant and ATRX-lost. The sample is drawn from a study of a mutant IDH1 vaccine in newly diagnosed glioma. As for the study in general: Earlier care involved radiotherapy, temozolomide, or both, and the majority received both. Week 35 held visit V12, while week 47 held visit V13. Findings of the study overall: A vaccine-induced immune response developed in around 94% of the patients.

Libraries were prepared by immunoSEQ multiplex PCR; TCRdb keeps only in-frame clonotypes and omits some of them. The table has some 50,000 clones, roughly 61% seen once. The CDR3 loop spans 13 amino acids. The ends were cut back, 1 base at V and 14 bases at J, with 16 bases in the middle. Germline V gene sequence: CDR1 PRHDT, CDR2 FYEKMQ (reference sequence). The input for sequencing was peripheral blood mononuclear cells (PBMCs), taken from a glioma patient whose treatment included an IDH1 peptide vaccine. This sequence originates from a man aged 35 to 55 with glioma. Some clones in this sample may be carry-over from other donors' samples. The V and J genes are TRBV13 and TRBJ2-3, with D tentatively TRBD1 or TRBD2 (6 bases each). The CDR3 loop is CASSLDGGRLLYF. CDR3 nucleotides: TGTGCCAGCAGCTTAGATGGGGGGCGACTTTTGTATTTT.